Listed below are T cell receptor beta chains from one sample, sequenced in a study of beta chain features in type 1 diabetes. Using immunoSEQ multiplex PCR, the repertoire was profiled, and TCRdb retains in-frame clones only, with some absent. Counted here are around 280,000 clones, approximately 8% occurring once; the ten biggest clones make up approximately 0.93%. Material for sequencing was central memory CD4+ T cells from blood. The receptors here all came from a woman younger than 35 in good health. CDR3s leave out the opening cysteine and the closing phenylalanine or tryptophan. The order of the fields is J gene, V gene, CDR3 protein.

>TRBJ2-4|TRBV5-6
ASSPPVAKNIQY
>TRBJ2-5|TRBV15
ATSRVETGETQY
>TRBJ1-4|TRBV6-5
ASSYSPGDEKLF
>TRBJ2-7|TRBV7-2
ASSLDDGLRY
>TRBJ2-3|TRBV9
ASSVVSGDTQY
>TRBJ1-4|TRBV14
ASSHLRQNLNEKLF
>TRBJ1-2|TRBV5-1
ASSLIQSDGYT
>TRBJ1-5|TRBV14
ASSQYRPGQKGVSGNQPQH
>TRBJ1-4|TRBV5-1
ASSVGQRKEKLF
>TRBJ2-3|TRBV18
ASSPGTGGDTQY
>TRBJ2-3|TRBV14
ASSQVRLQGTDTQY
>TRBJ1-1|TRBV7-2
ASSSMGLPSGTEAF
>TRBJ2-3|TRBV25-1
ASSGAGTGYTQY
>TRBJ2-5|TRBV9
ASSVDPSKTPRD
>TRBJ1-5|TRBV4-2
ASSQGLARSNQPQH
>TRBJ2-5|TRBV18
ASSPVSGGRETQY
>TRBJ2-6|TRBV5-6
ASSLPSGSSGANVLT
>TRBJ2-7|TRBV30
AWSTLYEQY
>TRBJ2-5|TRBV7-2
ASSVAGASQETQY
>TRBJ2-4|TRBV2
ASSEPARDIQY
>TRBJ2-6|TRBV7-2
ASKPGGANVLT
>TRBJ2-1|TRBV5-1
ASSWDPTSGGPEEF
>TRBJ2-5|TRBV6-6
ATQAPETQY
>TRBJ2-4|TRBV7-9
ASSLAGPGPKGGNIQY
>TRBJ1-1|TRBV5-1
ASSPDRGAPGTEAF
>TRBJ1-5|TRBV7-9
ASSLKGGSNQPQH